This TCR delta chain emerged from a study of gamma-delta chains in newborns, infants, children. As for the study in general: Polyclonal expansion of innate γδ T cells after birth follows microbial exposure.

The CDR3 spans 15 residues. TCRdb re-identified clones in the reads via CATT. The profile shows about 6,900 delta-chain clones, about 11% of them singletons. Sequences were obtained from blood. The sequence was obtained from a child who was a newborn, infant or young child, either healthy, febrile or measles-vaccinated (not recorded which). The J gene was reported as TRDJ1; the V gene went uncalled; the D call in the table, TRDD3, was not verified against the DNA. CDR3 sequence (DNA): TGTGCCTGTGTGGTACTGGGGGCCCCGGCCGATCAACTCATCTTT. It translates to CACVVLGAPADQLIF.